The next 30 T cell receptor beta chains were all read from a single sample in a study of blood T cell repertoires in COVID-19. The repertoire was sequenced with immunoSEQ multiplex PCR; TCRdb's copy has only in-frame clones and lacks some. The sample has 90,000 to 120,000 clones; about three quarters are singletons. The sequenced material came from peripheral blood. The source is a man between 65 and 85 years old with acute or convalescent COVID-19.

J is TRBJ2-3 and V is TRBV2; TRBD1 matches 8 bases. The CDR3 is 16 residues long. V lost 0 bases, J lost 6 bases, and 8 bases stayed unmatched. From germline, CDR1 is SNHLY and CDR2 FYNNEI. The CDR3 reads CASSEAKTGAGDTQYF. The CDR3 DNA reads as TGTGCCAGCAGTGAAGCTAAGACAGGGGCAGGGGATACGCAGTATTTT.

The CDR3 loop is CAISGVDQPQHF. In nucleotides, the CDR3 is TGTGCCATCTCCGGGGTCGATCAGCCCCAGCATTTT. This chain joins TRBV10-3 and TRBJ1-5; D is uncertain. CDR1 ENHRY and CDR2 SYGVKD come from the germline V gene. The length of the CDR3 is 12 residues. V was trimmed by 8 bases and J by 5 bases, leaving 10 bases between them.

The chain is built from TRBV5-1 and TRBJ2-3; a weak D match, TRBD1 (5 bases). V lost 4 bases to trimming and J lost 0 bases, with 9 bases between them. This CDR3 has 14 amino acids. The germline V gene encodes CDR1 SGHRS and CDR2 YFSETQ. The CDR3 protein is CASSPQGSTDTQYF. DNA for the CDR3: TGCGCCAGCAGCCCCCAGGGTAGCACAGATACGCAGTATTTT.

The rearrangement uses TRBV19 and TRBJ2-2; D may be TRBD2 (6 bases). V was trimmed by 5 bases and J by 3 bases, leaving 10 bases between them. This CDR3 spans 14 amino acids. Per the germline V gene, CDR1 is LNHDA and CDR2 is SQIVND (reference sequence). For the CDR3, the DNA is TGTGCCAGTAGTTCGGGGGTGGACACCGGGGAGCTGTTTTTT. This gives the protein CASSSGVDTGELFF. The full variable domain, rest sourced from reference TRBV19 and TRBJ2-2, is DGGITQSPKYLFRKEGQNVTLSCEQNLNHDAMYWYRQDPGQGLRLIYYSQIVNDFQKGDIAEGYSVSREKKESFPLTVTSAQKNPTAFYLCASSSGVDTGELFFGEGSRLTVL.

The CDR3 spells CASSLEPGDGFTEAFF. The CDR3 DNA reads TGTGCCAGCAGCTTAGAACCCGGGGATGGATTCACTGAAGCTTTCTTT. The J gene is TRBJ1-1, the V gene TRBV7-2; D uncertain. This CDR3 has 16 residues. Trimming removed 1 base from V and 4 bases from J, with 16 bases in between. The germline gives CDR1 SGHTA, CDR2 FQGNSA.

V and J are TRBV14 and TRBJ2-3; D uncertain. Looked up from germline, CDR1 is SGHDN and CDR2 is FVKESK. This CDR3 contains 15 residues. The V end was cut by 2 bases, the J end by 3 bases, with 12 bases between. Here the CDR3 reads CASSQSTYSTDTQYF. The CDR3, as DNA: TGTGCCAGCAGCCAATCTACCTACTCGACAGATACGCAGTATTTT.

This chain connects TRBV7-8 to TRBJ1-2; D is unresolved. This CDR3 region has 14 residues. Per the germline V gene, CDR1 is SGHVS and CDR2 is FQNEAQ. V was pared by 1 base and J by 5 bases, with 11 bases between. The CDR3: CASSLGRIQYGYTF. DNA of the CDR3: TGTGCCAGCAGCTTAGGCAGGATTCAATATGGCTACACCTTC.

CDR3 sequence: CASSLAVDYEQYF. CDR3 DNA sequence: TGCGCCAGCAGCTTGGCCGTAGACTACGAGCAGTACTTC. The chain couples TRBV5-1 to TRBJ2-7; D remains ambiguous. Trimming left V 0 bases short and J 3 bases short, with 7 bases between. CDR1 and CDR2 from the germline V gene are SGHRS and YFSETQ. The CDR3 extends over 13 amino acids.

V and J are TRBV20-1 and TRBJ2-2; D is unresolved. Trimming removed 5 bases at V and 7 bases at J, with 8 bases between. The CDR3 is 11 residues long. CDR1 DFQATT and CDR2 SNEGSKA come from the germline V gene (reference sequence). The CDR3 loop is CSAFSVGELFF. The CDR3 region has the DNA TGCAGTGCTTTCTCGGTCGGGGAGCTGTTTTTT.

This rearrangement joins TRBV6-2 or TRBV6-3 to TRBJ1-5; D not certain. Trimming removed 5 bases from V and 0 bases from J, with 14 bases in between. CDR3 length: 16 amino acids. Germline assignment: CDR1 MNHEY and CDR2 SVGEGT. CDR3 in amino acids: CASSGIRTYSNQPQHF. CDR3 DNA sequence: TGTGCCAGCAGTGGTATCCGGACTTATAGCAATCAGCCCCAGCATTTT.

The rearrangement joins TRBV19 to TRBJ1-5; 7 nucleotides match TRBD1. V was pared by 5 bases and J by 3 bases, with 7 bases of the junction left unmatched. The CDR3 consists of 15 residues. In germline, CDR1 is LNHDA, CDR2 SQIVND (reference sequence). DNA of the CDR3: TGTGCCAGTAGTCGGGAGACAGGGACCAATCAGCCCCAGCATTTT. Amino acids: CASSRETGTNQPQHF. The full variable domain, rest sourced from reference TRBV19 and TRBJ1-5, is DGGITQSPKYLFRKEGQNVTLSCEQNLNHDAMYWYRQDPGQGLRLIYYSQIVNDFQKGDIAEGYSVSREKKESFPLTVTSAQKNPTAFYLCASSRETGTNQPQHFGDGTRLSIL.

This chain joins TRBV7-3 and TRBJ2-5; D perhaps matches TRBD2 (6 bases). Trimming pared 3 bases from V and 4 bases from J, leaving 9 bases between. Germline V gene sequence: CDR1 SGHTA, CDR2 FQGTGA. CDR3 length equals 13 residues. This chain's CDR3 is CASSFAGSETQYF. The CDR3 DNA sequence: TGTGCCAGCAGCTTTGCGGGGTCAGAGACCCAGTACTTC.

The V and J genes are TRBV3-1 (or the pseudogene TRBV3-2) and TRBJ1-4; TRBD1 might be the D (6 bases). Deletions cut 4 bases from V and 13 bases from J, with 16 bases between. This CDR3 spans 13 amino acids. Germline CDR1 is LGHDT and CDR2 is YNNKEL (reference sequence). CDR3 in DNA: TGTGCCAGCAGCCTAGTTGAGGGGGAAGGACTGTTTTTT. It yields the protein CASSLVEGEGLFF.

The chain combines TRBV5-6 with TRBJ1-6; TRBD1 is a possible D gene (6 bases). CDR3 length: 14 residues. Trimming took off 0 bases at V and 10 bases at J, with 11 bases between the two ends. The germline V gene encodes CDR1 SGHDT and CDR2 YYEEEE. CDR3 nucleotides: TGTGCCAGCAGCTTGGAAAGGGGGAACTCACCCCTCCACTTT. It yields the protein CASSLERGNSPLHF.

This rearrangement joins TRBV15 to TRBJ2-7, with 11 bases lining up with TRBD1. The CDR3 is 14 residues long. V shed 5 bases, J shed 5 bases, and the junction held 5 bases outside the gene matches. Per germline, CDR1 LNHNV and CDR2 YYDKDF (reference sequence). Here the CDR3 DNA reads TGTGCCACCAGCCCGGGACAGGGGGTGGACGAGCAGTACTTC. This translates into CATSPGQGVDEQYF. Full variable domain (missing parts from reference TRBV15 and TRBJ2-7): DAMVIQNPRYQVTQFGKPVTLSCSQTLNHNVMYWYQQKSSQAPKLLFHYYDKDFNNEADTPDNFQSRRPNTSFCFLDIRSPGLGDTAMYLCATSPGQGVDEQYFGPGTRLTVT.

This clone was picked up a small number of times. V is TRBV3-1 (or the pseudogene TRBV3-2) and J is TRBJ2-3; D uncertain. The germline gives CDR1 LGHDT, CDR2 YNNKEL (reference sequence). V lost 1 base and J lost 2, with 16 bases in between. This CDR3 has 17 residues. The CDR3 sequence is CASSQGVARRFTDTQYF. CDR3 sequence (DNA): TGTGCCAGCAGCCAAGGGGTAGCTAGACGCTTCACAGATACGCAGTATTTT.

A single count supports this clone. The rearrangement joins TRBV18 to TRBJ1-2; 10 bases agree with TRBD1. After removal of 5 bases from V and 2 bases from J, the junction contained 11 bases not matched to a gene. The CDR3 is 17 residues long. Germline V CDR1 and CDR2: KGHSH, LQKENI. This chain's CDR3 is CASSAGTGESSNYGYTF. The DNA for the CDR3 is TGTGCCAGCTCAGCCGGGACAGGGGAATCTTCGAACTATGGCTACACCTTC. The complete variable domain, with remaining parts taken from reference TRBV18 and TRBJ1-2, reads NAGVMQNPRHLVRRRGQEARLRCSPMKGHSHVYWYRQLPEEGLKFMVYLQKENIIDESGMPKERFSAEFPKEGPSILRIQQVVRGDSAAYFCASSAGTGESSNYGYTFGSGTRLTVV.

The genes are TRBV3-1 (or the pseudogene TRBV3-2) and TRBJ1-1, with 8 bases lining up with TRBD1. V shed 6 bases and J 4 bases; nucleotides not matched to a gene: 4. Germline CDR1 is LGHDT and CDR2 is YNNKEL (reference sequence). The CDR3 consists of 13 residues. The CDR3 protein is CASSQGAGTEAFF. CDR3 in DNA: TGTGCCAGCAGTCAGGGGGCGGGCACTGAAGCTTTCTTT.

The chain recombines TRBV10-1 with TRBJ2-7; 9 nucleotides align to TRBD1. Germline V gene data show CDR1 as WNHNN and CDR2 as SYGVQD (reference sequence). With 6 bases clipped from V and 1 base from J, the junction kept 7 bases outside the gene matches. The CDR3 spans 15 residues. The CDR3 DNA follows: TGCGCCAGCAGCCCATATGGACAGGGGTCCTACGAGCAGTACTTC. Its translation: CASSPYGQGSYEQYF.

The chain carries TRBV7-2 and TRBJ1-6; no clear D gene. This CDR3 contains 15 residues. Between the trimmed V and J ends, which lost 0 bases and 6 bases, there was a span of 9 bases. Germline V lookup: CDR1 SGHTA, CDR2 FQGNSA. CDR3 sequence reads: CASSLAISANSPLHF. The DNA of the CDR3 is TGTGCCAGCAGCTTAGCGATCAGCGCTAATTCACCCCTCCACTTT.

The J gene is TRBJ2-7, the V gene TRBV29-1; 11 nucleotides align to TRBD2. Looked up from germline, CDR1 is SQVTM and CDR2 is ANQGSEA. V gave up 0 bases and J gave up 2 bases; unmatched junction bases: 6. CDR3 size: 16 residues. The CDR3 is CSVEELAGAGPYEQYF. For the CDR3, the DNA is TGCAGCGTTGAAGAACTAGCGGGGGCGGGGCCCTACGAGCAGTACTTC.

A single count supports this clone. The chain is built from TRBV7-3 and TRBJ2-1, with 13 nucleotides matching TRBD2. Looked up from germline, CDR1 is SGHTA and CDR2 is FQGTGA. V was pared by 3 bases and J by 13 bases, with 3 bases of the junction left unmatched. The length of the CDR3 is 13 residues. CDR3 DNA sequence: TGTGCCAGCAGCTTCACTAGCGGGGGGGACCAGTTCTTC. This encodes CASSFTSGGDQFF.

The CDR3 sequence is CASSLGTGNQPQHF. The CDR3 DNA sequence: TGTGCCAGCAGTCTCGGGACAGGGAATCAGCCCCAGCATTTT. The rearrangement joins TRBV27 to TRBJ1-5, with 9 bases that match TRBD1. V lost 5 bases, J lost 4 bases, and 3 bases stayed unmatched. The CDR3 length is 14 residues. The V gene's germline CDR1 is MNHEY and CDR2 SMNVEV (reference sequence).

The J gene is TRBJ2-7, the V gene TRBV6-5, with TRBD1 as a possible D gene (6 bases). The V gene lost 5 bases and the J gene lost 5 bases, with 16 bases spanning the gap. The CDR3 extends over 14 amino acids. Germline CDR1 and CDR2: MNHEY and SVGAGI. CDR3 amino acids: CASSRDRLGHEQYF. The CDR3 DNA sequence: TGTGCCAGCAGTCGAGACAGGCTCGGGCACGAGCAGTACTTC.

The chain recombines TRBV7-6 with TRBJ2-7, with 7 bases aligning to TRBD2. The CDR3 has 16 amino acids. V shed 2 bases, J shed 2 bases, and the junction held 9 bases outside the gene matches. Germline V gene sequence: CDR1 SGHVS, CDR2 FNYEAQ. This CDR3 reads CASSLISGVSTYEQYF. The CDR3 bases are TGTGCCAGCAGCTTAATCAGCGGGGTATCTACCTACGAGCAGTACTTC.

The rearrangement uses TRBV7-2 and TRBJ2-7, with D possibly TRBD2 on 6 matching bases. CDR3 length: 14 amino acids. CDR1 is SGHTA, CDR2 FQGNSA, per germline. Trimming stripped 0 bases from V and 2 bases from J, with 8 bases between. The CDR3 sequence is CASSLAGGPYEQYF. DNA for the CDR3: TGTGCCAGCAGCTTAGCGGGGGGACCCTACGAGCAGTACTTC. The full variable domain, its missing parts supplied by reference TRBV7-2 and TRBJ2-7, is GAGVSQSPSNKVTEKGKDVELRCDPISGHTALYWYRQSLGQGLEFLIYFQGNSAPDKSGLPSDRFSAERTGGSVSTLTIQRTQQEDSAVYLCASSLAGGPYEQYFGPGTRLTVT.

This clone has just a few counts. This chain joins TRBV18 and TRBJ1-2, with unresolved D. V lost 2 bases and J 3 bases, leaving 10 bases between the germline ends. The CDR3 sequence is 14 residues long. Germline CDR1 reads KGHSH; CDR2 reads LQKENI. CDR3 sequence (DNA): TGTGCCAGCTCACCAACCTCTCAGGACTATGGCTACACCTTC. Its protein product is CASSPTSQDYGYTF.

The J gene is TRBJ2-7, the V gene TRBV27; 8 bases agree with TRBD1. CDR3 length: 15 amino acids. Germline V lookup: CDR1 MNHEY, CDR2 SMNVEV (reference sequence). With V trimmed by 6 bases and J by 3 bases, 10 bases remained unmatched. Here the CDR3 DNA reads TGTGCCAGCAGACGACAGGGGTCCGTCTTCTACGAGCAGTACTTC. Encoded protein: CASRRQGSVFYEQYF.

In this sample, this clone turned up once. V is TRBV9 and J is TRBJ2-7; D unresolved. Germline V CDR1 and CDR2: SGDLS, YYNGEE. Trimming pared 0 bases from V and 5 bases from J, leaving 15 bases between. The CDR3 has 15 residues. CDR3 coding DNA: TGTGCCAGCAGCGTAGGAGGTATTCCCGGCAACGAGCAGTACTTC. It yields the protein CASSVGGIPGNEQYF.

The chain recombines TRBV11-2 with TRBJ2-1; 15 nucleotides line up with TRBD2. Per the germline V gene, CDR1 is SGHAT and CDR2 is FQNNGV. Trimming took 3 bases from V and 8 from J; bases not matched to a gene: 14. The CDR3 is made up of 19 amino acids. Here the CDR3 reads CASSLADLGLAGGQDEQFF. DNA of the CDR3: TGTGCCAGCAGCTTGGCAGATTTGGGACTAGCGGGGGGCCAGGATGAGCAGTTCTTC.